The next 8 T cell receptor beta chains were all read from a single sample in a study of blood T cell repertoires in COVID-19. Sequencing used immunoSEQ multiplex PCR; TCRdb keeps in-frame clones, though not all of them. The sample lists roughly 50,000 clones, about 91% seen once, with 13% to 15% in the top ten. The source material was peripheral blood. These receptors were collected from a woman aged 55 to 70 with active COVID-19.

Here the CDR3 reads CASSLHRGKETQYF. The CDR3 bases are TGTGCCAGCAGCTTGCACAGGGGAAAAGAGACCCAGTACTTC. The J gene is TRBJ2-5, the V gene TRBV11-1; 7 bases line up with TRBD1. The V segment lost 3 bases and the J segment 3 bases; nucleotides outside the gene matches: 4. The CDR3 loop spans 14 amino acids. Germline CDR1 is SGHAT and CDR2 is FQDESV (reference sequence).

This chain connects TRBV5-4 to TRBJ1-1; D not resolved. CDR1 and CDR2 from the germline V gene are SGHNT and YYREEE (reference sequence). This CDR3 is built from 13 residues. The V end lost 4 bases, the J end lost 8 bases, and 15 bases lay between the germline ends. This CDR3 reads CASSREDGIEAFF. The CDR3, as DNA: TGTGCCAGCAGCCGAGAGGACGGGATAGAAGCTTTCTTT.

The chain uses TRBV5-4 and TRBJ2-2, with 13 positions matching TRBD2. The J segment lost 5 bases and the V segment lost 3 bases, leaving 4 bases of the junction unmatched. CDR3 length: 16 residues. Germline-derived CDR1 and CDR2 are SGHNT and YYREEE (reference sequence). The DNA of the CDR3 is TGTGCCAGCAGCTGGGGACTAGCGGGATCGACCGGGGAGCTGTTTTTT. This sequence encodes CASSWGLAGSTGELFF.

The chain employs TRBV3-1 (or the pseudogene TRBV3-2) and TRBJ2-7, with TRBD2 matching 10 bases. The ends lost 2 bases at V and 3 bases at J; junction bases unmatched: 10. The length of the CDR3 is 17 residues. The germline CDR1 and CDR2 sequences are LGHDT and YNNKEL (reference sequence). The CDR3 sequence: CASSQNSWASGGYEQYF. Written as DNA, the CDR3 is TGTGCCAGCAGCCAAAATAGTTGGGCTAGCGGGGGCTACGAGCAGTACTTC.

This clone was observed a few times. The V gene is TRBV7-2, the J gene TRBJ1-4; D is perhaps TRBD1 (5 bases). Germline lookup yields CDR1 SGHTA and CDR2 FQGNSA. Trimming cost V 3 bases and J 8 bases, with 19 bases left between them. The CDR3 is 16 amino acids. Written as DNA, the CDR3 is TGTGCCAGCAGCTTCGGAGGGCAGGGAAGAACGGAAAAACTGTTTTTT. Amino acid sequence: CASSFGGQGRTEKLFF.

This sequence joins TRBV19 and TRBJ1-6; the D is unclear. The CDR3 runs 16 residues. The germline CDR1 and CDR2 sequences are LNHDA and SQIVND (reference sequence). Trimming shortened V by 10 bases and J by 0 bases, and 16 bases separated the two germline ends. The chain's CDR3 is CATTRSPSSYNSPLHF. The CDR3, as DNA: TGTGCCACCACCAGGTCCCCAAGCTCCTATAATTCACCCCTCCACTTT.

The V call is TRBV9, the J call TRBJ2-3; 7 bases fit TRBD2. Germline CDR1 SGDLS, CDR2 YYNGEE. The CDR3 has 16 amino acids. V was pared by 0 bases and J by 2 bases, with 6 bases of the junction left unmatched. DNA for the CDR3: TGTGCCAGCAGCGTAGTTCCTAGCGGAAACACAGATACGCAGTATTTT. Its translation: CASSVVPSGNTDTQYF.

A word on this clone: One end of the junction is discordant with germline, which a read error may explain. The J gene is TRBJ1-1, the V gene TRBV29-1; no reliable D call. The germline CDR1 and CDR2 sequences are SQVTM and ANQGSEA. CDR3 size: 11 residues. The CDR3 bases are TGCAGCGTTGAAGATAGAGGCAGATGCATATTT. As protein: CSVEDRGRCIF.